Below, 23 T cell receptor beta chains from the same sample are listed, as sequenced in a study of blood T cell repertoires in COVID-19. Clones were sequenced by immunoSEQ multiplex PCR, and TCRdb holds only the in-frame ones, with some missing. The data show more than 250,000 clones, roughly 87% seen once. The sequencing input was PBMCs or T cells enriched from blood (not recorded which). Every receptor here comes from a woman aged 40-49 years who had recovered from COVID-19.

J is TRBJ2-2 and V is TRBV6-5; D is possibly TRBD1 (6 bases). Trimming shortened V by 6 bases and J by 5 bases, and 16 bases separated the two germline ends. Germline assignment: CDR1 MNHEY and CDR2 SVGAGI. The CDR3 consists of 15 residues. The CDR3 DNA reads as TGTGCCAGCAGCCTCACGGGTAGGGGGACCGGGGAGCTGTTTTTT. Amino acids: CASSLTGRGTGELFF.

The CDR3 region is CASSTKLTTGELFF. As DNA, the CDR3 is TGTGCCAGCAGCACCAAGCTTACCACCGGGGAGCTGTTTTTT. The genes are TRBV13 and TRBJ2-2; D is unresolved. This CDR3 region has 14 residues. Germline CDR1 and CDR2: PRHDT and FYEKMQ (reference sequence). V was pared by 5 bases and J by 4 bases, with 11 bases between.

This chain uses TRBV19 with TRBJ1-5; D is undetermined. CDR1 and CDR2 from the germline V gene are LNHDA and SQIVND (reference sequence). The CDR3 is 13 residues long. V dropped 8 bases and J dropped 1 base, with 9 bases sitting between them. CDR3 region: CASRRQSNQPQHF. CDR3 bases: TGTGCCAGTCGGCGGCAGAGCAATCAGCCCCAGCATTTT.

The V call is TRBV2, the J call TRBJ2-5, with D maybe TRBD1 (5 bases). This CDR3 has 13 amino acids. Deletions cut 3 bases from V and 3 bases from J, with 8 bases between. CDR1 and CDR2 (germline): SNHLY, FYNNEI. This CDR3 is CASSEQTEETQYF. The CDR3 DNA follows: TGTGCCAGCAGTGAGCAGACAGAAGAGACCCAGTACTTC.

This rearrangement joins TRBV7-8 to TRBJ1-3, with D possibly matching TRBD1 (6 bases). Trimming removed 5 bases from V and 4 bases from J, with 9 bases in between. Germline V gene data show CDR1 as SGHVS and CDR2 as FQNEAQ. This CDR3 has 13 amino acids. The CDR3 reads CASSRGTGNTIYF. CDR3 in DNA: TGTGCCAGCAGCCGCGGGACAGGAAACACCATATATTTT. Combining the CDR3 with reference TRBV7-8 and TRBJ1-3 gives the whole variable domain GAGVSQSPRYKVAKRGQDVALRCDPISGHVSLFWYQQALGQGPEFLTYFQNEAQLDKSGLPSDRFFAERPEGSVSTLKIQRTQQEDSAVYLCASSRGTGNTIYFGEGSWLTVV.

The CDR3 DNA reads as TGTGCCAGCAGTCCGCGGGACAGGGCCTACGAGCAGTACTTC. Amino acid sequence: CASSPRDRAYEQYF. This sequence joins TRBV27 and TRBJ2-7, with 9 bases aligning to TRBD1. The CDR3 is made up of 14 amino acids. The germline V gene has CDR1 MNHEY and CDR2 SMNVEV (reference sequence). Unmatched junction bases numbered 4, after V lost 5 bases and J lost 2 bases.

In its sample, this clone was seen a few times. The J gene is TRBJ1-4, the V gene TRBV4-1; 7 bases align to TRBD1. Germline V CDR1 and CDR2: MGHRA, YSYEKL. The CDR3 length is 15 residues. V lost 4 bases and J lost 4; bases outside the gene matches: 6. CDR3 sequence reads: CASSPGGIGNEKLFF. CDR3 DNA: TGCGCCAGCAGCCCAGGGGGGATCGGTAATGAAAAACTGTTTTTT.

The CDR3 is CASSRGVNEQYF. As DNA, the CDR3 is TGTGCCAGCAGTAGGGGTGTAAACGAGCAGTACTTC. V gene TRBV12-3 or TRBV12-4 combines with J gene TRBJ2-7; D is perhaps TRBD1 (5 bases). The V end was cut by 5 bases, the J end by 5 bases, with 10 bases between. The CDR3 loop spans 12 amino acids.

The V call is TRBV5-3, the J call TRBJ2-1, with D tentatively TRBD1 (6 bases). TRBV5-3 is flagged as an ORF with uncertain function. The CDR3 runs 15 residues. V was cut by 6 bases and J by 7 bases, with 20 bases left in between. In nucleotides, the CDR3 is TGTGCCAGAACCTCGGGCCCCCCCGGGACAAATGAGCAGTTCTTC. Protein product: CARTSGPPGTNEQFF.

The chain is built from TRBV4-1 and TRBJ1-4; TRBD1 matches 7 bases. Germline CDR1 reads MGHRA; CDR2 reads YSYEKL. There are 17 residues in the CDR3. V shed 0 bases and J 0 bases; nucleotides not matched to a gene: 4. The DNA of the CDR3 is TGCGCCAGCAGCCAAGATGGGACAGCCTCAACTAATGAAAAACTGTTTTTT. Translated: CASSQDGTASTNEKLFF.

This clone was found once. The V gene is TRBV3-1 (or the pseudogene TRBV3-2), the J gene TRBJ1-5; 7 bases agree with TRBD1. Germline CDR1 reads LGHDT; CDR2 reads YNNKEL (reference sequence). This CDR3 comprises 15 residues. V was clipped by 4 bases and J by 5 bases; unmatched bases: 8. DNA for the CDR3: TGTGCCAGCAGCCCAGAGACAGGGAGGCATCAGCCCCAGCATTTT. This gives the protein CASSPETGRHQPQHF.

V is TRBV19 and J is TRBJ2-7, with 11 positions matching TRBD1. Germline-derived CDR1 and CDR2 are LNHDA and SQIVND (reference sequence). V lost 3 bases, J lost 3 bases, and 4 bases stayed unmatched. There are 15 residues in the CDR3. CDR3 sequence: CASSIGTGGNYEQYF. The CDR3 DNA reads TGTGCCAGTAGTATCGGGACAGGGGGGAACTACGAGCAGTACTTC.

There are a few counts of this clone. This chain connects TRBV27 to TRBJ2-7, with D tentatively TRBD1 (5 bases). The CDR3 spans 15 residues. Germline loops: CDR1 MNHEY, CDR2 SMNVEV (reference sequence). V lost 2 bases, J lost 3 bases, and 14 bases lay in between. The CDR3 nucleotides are TGTGCCAGCAGTTTACGCGCAGGGAAGGACTACGAGCAGTACTTC. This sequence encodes CASSLRAGKDYEQYF.

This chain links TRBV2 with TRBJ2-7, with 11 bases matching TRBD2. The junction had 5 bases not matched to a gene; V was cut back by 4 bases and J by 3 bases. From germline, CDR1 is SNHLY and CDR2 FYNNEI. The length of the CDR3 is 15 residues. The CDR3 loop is CASSAGTSGFYEQYF. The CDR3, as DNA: TGTGCCAGCAGTGCCGGGACTAGCGGATTCTACGAGCAGTACTTC.

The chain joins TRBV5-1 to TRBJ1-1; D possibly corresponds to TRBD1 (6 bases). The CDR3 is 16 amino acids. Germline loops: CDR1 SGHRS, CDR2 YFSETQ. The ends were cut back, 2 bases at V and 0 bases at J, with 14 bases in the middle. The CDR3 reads CASSFTGLGMNTEAFF. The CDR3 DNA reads TGCGCCAGCAGCTTTACAGGGCTGGGAATGAACACTGAAGCTTTCTTT.

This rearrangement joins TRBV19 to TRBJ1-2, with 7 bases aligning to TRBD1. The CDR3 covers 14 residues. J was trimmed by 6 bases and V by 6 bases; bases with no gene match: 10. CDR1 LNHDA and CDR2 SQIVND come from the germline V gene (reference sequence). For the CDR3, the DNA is TGTGCCAGTAGAACCGAGGACAGGAGAGATGGCTACACCTTC. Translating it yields CASRTEDRRDGYTF.

The CDR3 DNA reads as TGTGCCTGGGGGCCCGGTTTGGGATCGGGGGAAAAACTGTTTTTT. As protein: CAWGPGLGSGEKLFF. The rearrangement uses TRBV30 and TRBJ1-4; no clear D gene. V was clipped by 5 bases and J by 8 bases, with 21 bases between them. This CDR3 spans 15 amino acids. CDR1 is GTSNPN, CDR2 SVGIG, per germline (reference sequence).

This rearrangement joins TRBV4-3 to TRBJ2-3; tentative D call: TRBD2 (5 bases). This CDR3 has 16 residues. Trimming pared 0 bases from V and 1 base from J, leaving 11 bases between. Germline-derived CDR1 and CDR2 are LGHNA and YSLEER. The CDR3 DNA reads TGCGCCAGCAGCCAAGACGTGAGGGTAGGCACAGATACGCAGTATTTT. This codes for CASSQDVRVGTDTQYF.

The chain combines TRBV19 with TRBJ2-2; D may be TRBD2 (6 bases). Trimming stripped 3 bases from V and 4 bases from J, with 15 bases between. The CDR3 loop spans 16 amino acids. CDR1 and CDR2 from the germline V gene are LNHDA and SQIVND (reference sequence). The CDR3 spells CASSIAYMGGTGELFF. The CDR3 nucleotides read TGTGCCAGTAGTATCGCCTACATGGGGGGCACCGGGGAGCTGTTTTTT. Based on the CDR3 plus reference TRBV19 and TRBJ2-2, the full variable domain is DGGITQSPKYLFRKEGQNVTLSCEQNLNHDAMYWYRQDPGQGLRLIYYSQIVNDFQKGDIAEGYSVSREKKESFPLTVTSAQKNPTAFYLCASSIAYMGGTGELFFGEGSRLTVL.

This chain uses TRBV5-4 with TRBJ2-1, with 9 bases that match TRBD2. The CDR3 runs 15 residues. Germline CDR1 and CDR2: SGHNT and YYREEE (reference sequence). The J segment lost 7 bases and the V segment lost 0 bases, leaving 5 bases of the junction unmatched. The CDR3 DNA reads TGTGCCAGCAGCTTGGGGCGGGAGGGGAAGAATGAGCAGTTCTTC. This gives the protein CASSLGREGKNEQFF.

CDR3 region: CASSPREGGVPTEAFF. The CDR3 DNA reads TGCGCCAGCAGCCCCAGGGAGGGAGGGGTTCCCACTGAAGCTTTCTTT. The chain uses TRBV4-1 and TRBJ1-1; D possibly corresponds to TRBD1 (5 bases). CDR1 and CDR2 from the germline V gene are MGHRA and YSYEKL. The CDR3 spans 16 residues. Trimming took 4 bases from V and 4 from J, leaving 19 bases between them.

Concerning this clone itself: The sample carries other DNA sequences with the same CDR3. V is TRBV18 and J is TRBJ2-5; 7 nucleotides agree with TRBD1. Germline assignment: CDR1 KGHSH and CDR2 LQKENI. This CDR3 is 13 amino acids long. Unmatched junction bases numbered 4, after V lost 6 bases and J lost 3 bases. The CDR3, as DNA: TGTGCCAGCTCGCGAGGGACAGAAGAGACCCAGTACTTC. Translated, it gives CASSRGTEETQYF.

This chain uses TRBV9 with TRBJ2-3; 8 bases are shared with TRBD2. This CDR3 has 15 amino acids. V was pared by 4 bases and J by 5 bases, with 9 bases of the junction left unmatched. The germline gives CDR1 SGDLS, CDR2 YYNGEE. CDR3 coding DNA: TGTGCCAGCAGCCCCTTAGCGGGATCCCAAGATACGCAGTATTTT. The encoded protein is CASSPLAGSQDTQYF.